This is a list of T cell receptor beta chains from one sample in a study of Ad26.COV2.S vaccination and SARS-CoV-2 variants. Only in-frame clones appear in the TCRdb table, and some are missing; sequencing was by immunoSEQ multiplex PCR. The repertoire holds some 250,000 clones, with roughly 90% as singletons. The sequencing here drew on peripheral blood, taken in a trial of Ad26.COV2.S vaccine versus placebo. The origin of the receptors is a person between 18 and 60 years old who received the Ad26.COV2.S COVID-19 vaccine or a placebo. Each CDR3 is given with its conserved first and last residue. The order of the fields is clone size, CDR3 length, V gene, CDR3 protein. Clone size, where shown, is once, few, many, or a class for clones that have expanded.

>-|16|TRBV28
CASSTHPSTDIYGYTF
>-|14|TRBV7-2
CASSLGAPTDTQYF
>-|15|TRBV5-6
CASSLVLTSDSPLHF
>-|15|TRBV28
CASSLPLAGKNIQYF
>-|13|TRBV12-3/TRBV12-4
CASRGVNQETQYF
>-|15|TRBV6-1
CASSESGSTYSPLHF
>-|14|TRBV28
CASTPSEGYYGYTF
>-|13|TRBV12-3/TRBV12-4
CASRTSDRGKLFF
>-|12|TRBV23-1
CASRPFCYEQYF
>-|15|TRBV6-5
CASSYSPDYNSPLHF
>-|12|TRBV30
CAWSPGDTEAFF
>-|15|TRBV19
CASSISGRRTGELFF
>once|14|TRBV6-4
CASSAKTGKNEQFF
>-|14|TRBV28
CASSPHGDANVLTF
>-|21|TRBV14
CASSGTFVFLRAGANRDEQYF
>-|13|TRBV28
CASSSYGAVGYTF
>few|15|TRBV19
CASSTTSGNTGELFF
>-|16|TRBV28
CASTPRSSGFTDTQYF
>-|18|TRBV14
CASSPGVGGGAFVNEQFF
>once|14|TRBV6-5
CASSPLMPGGEQYF
>-|13|TRBV28
CASSSLVGPEQFF
>-|11|TRBV28
CASSLYGEQYF
>-|13|TRBV29-1
CSGLAGNTGELFF
>-|15|TRBV4-3
CASSQGQGNNYGYTF
>-|13|TRBV6-2/TRBV6-3
CASSYLGLYEQYF
>once|13|TRBV12-3/TRBV12-4
CASTARQSNIQYF
>once|18|TRBV9
CASSVAPGRGFGNSPLHF
>-|13|TRBV12-3/TRBV12-4
CASRYKGGTEAFF
>-|16|TRBV29-1
CSVEDHVSNPGNEQFF
>-|13|TRBV10-3
CATGALSNQPQHF
>-|14|TRBV4-3
CASSQGLAGSEQYF
>-|15|TRBV28
CASSLPPGTGNTIYF
>-|15|TRBV28
CASRNAGGGTYEQYF
>once|15|TRBV11-2
CASSLGTGFSYEQYF
>-|16|TRBV19
CASSPLGGTGKDGYTF
>-|14|TRBV30
CAWRGSGRAYEQYF
>-|11|TRBV14
CASSQKDTQYF
>-|13|TRBV7-9
CASSSTGMNIQYF
>-|14|TRBV5-1
CASSLYGDNNEQFF
>-|12|TRBV18
CASSQGNEKLFF
>once|13|TRBV10-3
CAISRDQGFGYTF
>-|13|TRBV19
CATEGPGNQPQHF
>-|13|TRBV19
CASSRQGNQPQHF
>-|14|TRBV6-6
CASLREVGTDTQYF
>-|12|TRBV12-3/TRBV12-4
CASSLGSQPQHF
>-|19|TRBV28
CASSPGGLKMAPKNYEQYF